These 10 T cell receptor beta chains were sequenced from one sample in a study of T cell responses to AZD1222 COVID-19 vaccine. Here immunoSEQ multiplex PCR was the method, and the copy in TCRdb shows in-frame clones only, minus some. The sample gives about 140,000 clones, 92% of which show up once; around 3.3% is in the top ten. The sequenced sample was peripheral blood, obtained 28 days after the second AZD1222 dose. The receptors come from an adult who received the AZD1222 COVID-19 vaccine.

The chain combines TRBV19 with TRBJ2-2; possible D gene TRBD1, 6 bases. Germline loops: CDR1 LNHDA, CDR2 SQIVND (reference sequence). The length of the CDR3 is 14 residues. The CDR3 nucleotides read TGTGCGAGTCATCAGGGGCCCGGCACCGGGGAGCTGTTTTTT. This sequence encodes CASHQGPGTGELFF.

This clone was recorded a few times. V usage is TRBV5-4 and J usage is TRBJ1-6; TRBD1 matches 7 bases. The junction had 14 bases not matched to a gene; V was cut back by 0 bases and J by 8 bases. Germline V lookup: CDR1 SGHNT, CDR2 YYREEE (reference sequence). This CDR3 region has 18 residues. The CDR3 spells CASSLVDRLRDSDSPLHF. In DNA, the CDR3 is TGTGCCAGCAGCTTGGTGGACCGCCTCCGGGACAGCGATTCACCCCTCCACTTT.

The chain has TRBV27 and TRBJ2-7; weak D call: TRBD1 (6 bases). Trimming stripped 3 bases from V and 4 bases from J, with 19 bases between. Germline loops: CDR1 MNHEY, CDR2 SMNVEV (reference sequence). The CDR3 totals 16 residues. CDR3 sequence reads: CASSFNRESRLYEQYF. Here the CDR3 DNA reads TGTGCCAGCAGTTTTAACAGGGAGTCTCGATTATACGAGCAGTACTTC.

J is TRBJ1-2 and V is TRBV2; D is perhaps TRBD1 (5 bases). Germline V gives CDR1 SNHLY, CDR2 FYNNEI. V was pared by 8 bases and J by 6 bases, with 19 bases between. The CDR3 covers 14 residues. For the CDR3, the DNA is TGTGCCAGCTGGGGGTCCGAAAACTCTGATGGCTACACCTTC. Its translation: CASWGSENSDGYTF.

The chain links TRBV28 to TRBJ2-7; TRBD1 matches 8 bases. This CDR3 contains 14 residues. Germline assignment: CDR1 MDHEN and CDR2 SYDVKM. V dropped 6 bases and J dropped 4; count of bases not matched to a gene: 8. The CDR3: CASRLHGQGYEQYF. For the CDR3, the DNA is TGTGCCAGCAGACTACACGGACAGGGTTACGAGCAGTACTTC.

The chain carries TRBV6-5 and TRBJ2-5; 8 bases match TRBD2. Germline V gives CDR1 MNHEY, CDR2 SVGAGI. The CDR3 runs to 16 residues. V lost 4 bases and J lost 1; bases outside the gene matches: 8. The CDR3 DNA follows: TGTGCCAGCAGTTCCGGGACTAGGATTCTCCAAGAGACCCAGTACTTC. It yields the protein CASSSGTRILQETQYF.

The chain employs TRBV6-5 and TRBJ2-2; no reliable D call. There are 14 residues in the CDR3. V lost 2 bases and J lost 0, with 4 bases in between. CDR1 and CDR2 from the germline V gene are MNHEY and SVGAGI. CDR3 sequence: CASSYGANTGELFF. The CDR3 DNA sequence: TGTGCCAGCAGTTACGGGGCGAACACCGGGGAGCTGTTTTTT.

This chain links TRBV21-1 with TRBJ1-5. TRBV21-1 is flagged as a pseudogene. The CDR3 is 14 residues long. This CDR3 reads CASSKSAGNQPQHF. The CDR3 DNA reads TGTGCCAGCAGCAAATCGGCTGGCAATCAGCCCCAGCATTTT.

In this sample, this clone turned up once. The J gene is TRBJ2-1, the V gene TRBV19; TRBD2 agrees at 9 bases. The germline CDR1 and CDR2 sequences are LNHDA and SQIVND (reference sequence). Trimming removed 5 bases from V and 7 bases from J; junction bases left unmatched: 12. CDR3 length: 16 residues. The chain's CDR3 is CASSPHGREGRNEQFF. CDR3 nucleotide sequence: TGTGCCAGTAGTCCTCATGGGCGGGAGGGCCGGAATGAGCAGTTCTTC.

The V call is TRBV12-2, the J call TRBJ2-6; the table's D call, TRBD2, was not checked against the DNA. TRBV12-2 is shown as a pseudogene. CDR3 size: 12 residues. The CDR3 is CASRLAPYVLTF. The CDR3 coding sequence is TGTGCAAGTCGCTTAGCCCCTTACGTCCTGACTTTC.